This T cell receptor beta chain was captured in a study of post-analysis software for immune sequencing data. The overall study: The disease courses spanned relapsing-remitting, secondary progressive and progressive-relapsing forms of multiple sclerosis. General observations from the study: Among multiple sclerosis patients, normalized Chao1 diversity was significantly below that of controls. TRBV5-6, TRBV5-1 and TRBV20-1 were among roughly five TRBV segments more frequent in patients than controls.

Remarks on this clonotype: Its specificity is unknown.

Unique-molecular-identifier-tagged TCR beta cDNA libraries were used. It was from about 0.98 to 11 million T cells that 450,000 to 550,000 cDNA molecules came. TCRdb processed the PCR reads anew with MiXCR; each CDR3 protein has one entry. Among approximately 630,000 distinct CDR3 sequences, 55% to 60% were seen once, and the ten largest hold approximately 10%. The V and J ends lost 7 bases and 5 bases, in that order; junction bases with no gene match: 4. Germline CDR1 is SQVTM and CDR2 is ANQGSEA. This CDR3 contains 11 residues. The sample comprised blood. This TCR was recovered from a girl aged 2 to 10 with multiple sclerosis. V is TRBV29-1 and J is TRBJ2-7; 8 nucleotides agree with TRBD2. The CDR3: CSGNGGDEQYF. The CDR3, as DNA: TGCAGCGGGAACGGGGGGGACGAGCAGTACTTC.